The 24 T cell receptor beta chains below all came from one sample that was sequenced in a study of a mutant IDH1 vaccine in newly diagnosed glioma. No antigen has been assigned to these receptors. The repertoire was sequenced with immunoSEQ multiplex PCR; TCRdb's copy has only in-frame clones and lacks some. Of fewer than 35,000 clones listed, approximately 84% were seen once; the top ten hold 25% to 30%. Time point noted: week 47, end of study. Vaccination comprised doses that each held 300 ug of mutant IDH1 20-mer peptide, plus topical imiquimod. Sequencing used PBMCs, obtained from a glioma patient whose treatment included an IDH1 peptide vaccine. All receptors come from a man aged 30-40 years with glioma.

The V and J genes are TRBV6-5 and TRBJ1-1; the D gene is possibly TRBD1 (5 bases). The V gene lost 2 bases and the J gene lost 4 bases, with 8 bases spanning the gap. The CDR3 consists of 13 residues. Germline V lookup: CDR1 MNHEY, CDR2 SVGAGI. The CDR3 DNA sequence: TGTGCCAGCAGTTACGGGGGGGGCACTGAAGCTTTCTTT. Protein product: CASSYGGGTEAFF.

The chain links TRBV4-1 to TRBJ1-1; perhaps TRBD1 as D (5 bases). Trimming shortened V by 1 base and J by 4 bases, and 13 bases separated the two germline ends. The CDR3 is made up of 15 amino acids. Germline V CDR1 and CDR2: MGHRA, YSYEKL. The CDR3 sequence is CASSQVLGDGTEAFF. DNA of the CDR3: TGCGCCAGCAGCCAAGTACTAGGGGACGGCACTGAAGCTTTCTTT.

V usage is TRBV11-2 and J usage is TRBJ2-7; perhaps TRBD2 as D (5 bases). This CDR3 spans 13 amino acids. CDR1 SGHAT and CDR2 FQNNGV come from the germline V gene. V was shortened by 1 base and J by 4 bases, with 8 bases between the two germline ends. The CDR3 bases are TGTGCCAGCAGCTTAGTACCGGGGTACGAGCAGTACTTC. It translates to CASSLVPGYEQYF.

This clone was counted once. V and J are TRBV27 and TRBJ1-3; perhaps TRBD1 as D (6 bases). In germline, CDR1 is MNHEY, CDR2 SMNVEV (reference sequence). V dropped 5 bases and J dropped 0 bases, with 20 bases sitting between them. The CDR3 contains 18 residues. The CDR3 protein is CASSPLFIRGASGNTIYF. As DNA, the CDR3 is TGTGCCAGCAGTCCTCTCTTCATCAGGGGCGCCTCTGGAAACACCATATATTTT.

The chain carries TRBV6-1 and TRBJ2-7; D is unclear. Trimming removed 2 bases at V and 6 bases at J, with 8 bases between. CDR3 length: 12 residues. In germline, CDR1 is MNHNS, CDR2 SASEGT. Here the CDR3 reads CASSEFGSEQYF. The CDR3 DNA follows: TGTGCCAGCAGTGAATTTGGGTCCGAGCAGTACTTC.

V and J are TRBV19 and TRBJ1-1; D is possibly TRBD1 (6 bases). CDR3 size: 16 residues. V was clipped by 5 bases and J by 6 bases, with 22 bases between them. Germline CDR1 is LNHDA and CDR2 is SQIVND (reference sequence). CDR3 amino acids: CASSFTRGAEVAEAFF. CDR3 coding DNA: TGTGCCAGTAGTTTCACCAGGGGCGCGGAGGTGGCTGAAGCTTTCTTT.

This clone came up once. V is TRBV5-4 and J is TRBJ1-2, with 7 bases that match TRBD1. V shed 5 bases and J 0 bases; nucleotides not matched to a gene: 7. Germline lookup yields CDR1 SGHNT and CDR2 YYREEE (reference sequence). The CDR3 is made up of 15 amino acids. The CDR3 region has the DNA TGTGCCAGCAGACTAGGGGGACAGACTAACTATGGCTACACCTTC. Amino acids: CASRLGGQTNYGYTF.

The chain joins TRBV5-5 to TRBJ2-3; D may be TRBD1 (6 bases). The germline V and J ends were trimmed by 4 bases and 1 base, with 16 bases remaining between them. CDR1 and CDR2 from the germline V gene are SGHKS and YYEKEE (reference sequence). This CDR3 is 16 amino acids long. CDR3 DNA sequence: TGTGCCAGCAGCAACCCCGTGGGGGCTCGCACAGATACGCAGTATTTT. It translates to CASSNPVGARTDTQYF.

This rearrangement joins TRBV23-1 to TRBJ2-5; D is unresolved. TRBV23-1 belongs to the ORF category, with a function that is uncertain. V lost 2 bases and J 4 bases, leaving 8 bases between the germline ends. The CDR3 sequence is 13 residues long. This CDR3 is CASSQVQPETQYF. The DNA of the CDR3 is TGCGCCAGCAGTCAAGTACAGCCAGAGACCCAGTACTTC.

The chain recombines TRBV19 with TRBJ2-7; D may be TRBD2 (5 bases). The ends were cut back, 3 bases at V and 2 bases at J, with 14 bases in the middle. CDR3 length equals 15 residues. CDR1 is LNHDA, CDR2 SQIVND, per germline (reference sequence). In nucleotides, the CDR3 is TGTGCCAGTAGTATTTATGCGGGCCGGACCTACGAGCAGTACTTC. Its translation is CASSIYAGRTYEQYF.

The rearrangement uses TRBV10-3 and TRBJ2-1; D might be TRBD2 (7 bases). CDR1 ENHRY and CDR2 SYGVKD come from the germline V gene. V was trimmed by 3 bases and J by 5 bases, leaving 14 bases between them. The CDR3 consists of 15 residues. The CDR3 DNA reads as TGTGCCATCAGTGAAGGGGGGGGCTTCGACAATGAGCAGTTCTTC. It codes for CAISEGGGFDNEQFF.

The chain combines TRBV13 with TRBJ1-6; D gene uncertain. The germline gives CDR1 PRHDT, CDR2 FYEKMQ (reference sequence). This CDR3 spans 15 amino acids. Trimming cost V 1 base and J 8 bases, with 12 bases left between them. The CDR3 DNA sequence: TGTGCCAGCAGCTTAGTTGCCCCGCCCCATTCACCCCTCCACTTT. Amino acid sequence: CASSLVAPPHSPLHF.

V gene TRBV5-1 combines with J gene TRBJ2-5, with D unclear. V was trimmed by 2 bases and J by 4 bases, leaving 6 bases between them. There are 12 residues in the CDR3. Germline lookup yields CDR1 SGHRS and CDR2 YFSETQ. CDR3 nucleotides: TGCGCCAGCAGCTTCGGGTCAGAGACCCAGTACTTC. This encodes CASSFGSETQYF.

This chain's CDR3 is CASSRDRRNTGELFF. The DNA for the CDR3 is TGCGCCAGCAGCCGGGACAGACGAAACACCGGGGAGCTGTTTTTT. The chain is built from TRBV4-3 and TRBJ2-2; 7 positions match TRBD1. The CDR3 is 15 amino acids. Germline V lookup: CDR1 LGHNA, CDR2 YSLEER. V lost 4 bases to trimming and J lost 2 bases; unmatched junction nucleotides: 4.

This chain connects TRBV2 to TRBJ2-3, with a possible D match to TRBD1 (6 bases). The germline CDR1 and CDR2 sequences are SNHLY and FYNNEI. The CDR3 contains 13 residues. V lost 8 bases and J 1 base, leaving 10 bases between the germline ends. This CDR3 reads CASEGEGTDTQYF. In nucleotides, the CDR3 is TGTGCCAGCGAGGGGGAAGGCACAGATACGCAGTATTTT.

The chain has TRBV4-3 and TRBJ1-3, with D unresolved. The V end was cut by 0 bases, the J end by 4 bases, with 10 bases between. This CDR3 has 15 residues. Germline V gives CDR1 LGHNA, CDR2 YSLEER. The CDR3 bases are TGCGCCAGCAGCCAAGATATAGGATTAGGAAACACCATATATTTT. Protein: CASSQDIGLGNTIYF.

The rearrangement joins TRBV6-5 to TRBJ1-3; 9 positions match TRBD1. The CDR3 contains 16 residues. V trimming: 2 bases; J trimming: 2 bases; junction bases outside the gene matches: 4. CDR1 is MNHEY and CDR2 is SVGAGI in the germline V gene. CDR3 DNA sequence: TGTGCCAGCAGTTACACCGGGACAGGGCCTGGAAACACCATATATTTT. It specifies CASSYTGTGPGNTIYF.

The rearrangement links TRBV4-3 to TRBJ2-6; D perhaps matches TRBD1 (6 bases). From germline, CDR1 is LGHNA and CDR2 YSLEER. CDR3 length: 16 amino acids. V lost 0 bases to trimming and J lost 4 bases, with 10 bases between them. The CDR3 coding sequence is TGCGCCAGCAGCCAAGATGCAGGGGCCGGGGCCAACGTCCTGACTTTC. Its translation is CASSQDAGAGANVLTF.

This clone turned up a few times. The chain has TRBV5-5 and TRBJ1-1; D uncertain. V dropped 1 base and J dropped 10 bases, with 8 bases sitting between them. Germline CDR1 is SGHKS and CDR2 is YYEKEE (reference sequence). This CDR3 spans 11 amino acids. DNA for the CDR3: TGTGCCAGCAGCTTGTTGTTAGGAGCTTTCTTT. This translates into CASSLLLGAFF.

The rearrangement links TRBV2 to TRBJ2-7; 11 nucleotides align to TRBD1. The V gene end was trimmed by 5 bases and the J gene end by 3 bases; junction bases not matched to a gene: 3. Germline loops: CDR1 SNHLY, CDR2 FYNNEI. The CDR3 contains 14 residues. CDR3 region: CASSRTGGFYEQYF. CDR3 nucleotide sequence: TGTGCCAGCAGTCGGACAGGGGGCTTCTACGAGCAGTACTTC.

The chain uses TRBV11-3 and TRBJ2-2; D remains ambiguous. The CDR3 is 15 amino acids. The germline gives CDR1 SGHNT, CDR2 YENEEA. The V gene lost 3 bases and the J gene lost 2 bases, with 10 bases spanning the gap. The CDR3 loop reads CASSFSGINTGELFF. For the CDR3, the DNA is TGTGCCAGCAGCTTTAGTGGGATTAACACCGGGGAGCTGTTTTTT.

The J gene is TRBJ2-7, the V gene TRBV19, with D perhaps TRBD1 (6 bases). V was trimmed by 4 bases and J by 1 base, leaving 8 bases between them. The CDR3 consists of 13 residues. Germline values: CDR1 LNHDA, CDR2 SQIVND (reference sequence). The chain's CDR3 is CASSKGQSYEQYF. The CDR3 DNA follows: TGTGCCAGTAGTAAAGGACAGTCCTACGAGCAGTACTTC.

The chain links TRBV2 to TRBJ1-4, with D perhaps matching TRBD1 (5 bases). Germline V CDR1 and CDR2: SNHLY, FYNNEI. The CDR3 has 15 amino acids. Trimming stripped 4 bases from V and 7 bases from J, with 16 bases between. The CDR3 loop is CASSARAEITEKLFF. In DNA form, the CDR3 reads TGTGCCAGCAGTGCCAGGGCAGAAATTACTGAAAAACTGTTTTTT.

A remark on this clone: Other DNA sequences from this sample encode an identical CDR3 as well. The chain joins TRBV28 to TRBJ1-5; no definite D call. Between the trimmed V and J ends, which lost 7 bases and 4 bases, there was a span of 8 bases. The CDR3 covers 12 residues. Germline lookup yields CDR1 MDHEN and CDR2 SYDVKM. The CDR3, as DNA: TGTGCCAGCAAACGGAGTAATCAGCCCCAGCATTTT. Its translation: CASKRSNQPQHF.